This passage covers 24 T cell receptor beta chains from one sample sequenced in a study of OX40 agonist ivuxolimab in advanced cancers. The library was obtained by the immunoSEQ multiplex PCR assay. What TCRdb holds here is the immuneACCESS table cut down to in-frame rearrangements. Part of the clones is not present; checked against another copy, under half of the missing clones reflect an unresolved V gene, and the others are unexplained. The sample table shows some 80,000 clones, and around 91% are seen once. Of the sample, 2.5% to 3% falls within the top ten clones. Sequencing was performed on CD4+ or CD8+ T cells sorted from blood, taken in a trial of the OX40 agonist ivuxolimab. The origin of the receptors is an adult with an advanced solid tumor such as melanoma, head and neck, liver or kidney cancer.

This clone was seen a single time. The chain recombines TRBV11-2 with TRBJ2-3, with TRBD2 identical over 10 bases. CDR1 SGHAT and CDR2 FQNNGV come from the germline V gene. This CDR3 is built from 16 residues. V trimming: 5 bases; J trimming: 3 bases; junction bases outside the gene matches: 8. This CDR3 is CASSPLAGELTDTQYF. CDR3 sequence (DNA): TGTGCCAGCAGCCCGCTAGCGGGAGAACTGACAGATACGCAGTATTTT.

The chain links TRBV7-2 to TRBJ2-1; 7 nucleotides match TRBD1. In germline, CDR1 is SGHTA, CDR2 FQGNSA. The CDR3 has 15 amino acids. V shed 6 bases and J 6 bases; nucleotides not matched to a gene: 11. The CDR3 region is CASSFGTARLNEQFF. The CDR3 nucleotides are TGTGCCAGCAGTTTCGGGACAGCCAGGCTCAATGAGCAGTTCTTC.

This chain uses TRBV15 with TRBJ2-5; D is possibly TRBD1 or TRBD2 (5 bases each). This CDR3 is 15 amino acids long. Trimming took 0 bases from V and 5 from J, leaving 13 bases between them. Germline loops: CDR1 LNHNV, CDR2 YYDKDF (reference sequence). Here the CDR3 DNA reads TGTGCCACCAGCAGAGATAAGAGGGGCGGCGAGACCCAGTACTTC. It translates to CATSRDKRGGETQYF.

This clone showed up just a few times. The rearrangement uses TRBV28 and TRBJ1-2, with TRBD1 matching 10 bases. The germline V gene has CDR1 MDHEN and CDR2 SYDVKM. This CDR3 region has 15 residues. Trimming removed 10 bases from V and 8 bases from J; junction bases left unmatched: 16. The CDR3 is CATDLFGTGERGYTF. The CDR3 DNA reads as TGTGCCACTGACCTATTTGGGACAGGGGAGCGCGGCTACACCTTC.

The chain joins TRBV30 to TRBJ2-7; 10 bases agree with TRBD2. Germline V gene sequence: CDR1 GTSNPN, CDR2 SVGIG (reference sequence). After removal of 0 bases from V and 2 bases from J, the junction contained 7 bases not matched to a gene. The CDR3 spans 16 residues. The CDR3 DNA sequence: TGTGCCTGGAGTGTACTGGGGACTAGCGCCACCTACGAGCAGTACTTC. Residues: CAWSVLGTSATYEQYF.

The rearrangement joins TRBV2 to TRBJ1-2; D remains ambiguous. CDR1 is SNHLY and CDR2 is FYNNEI in the germline V gene. Trimming shortened V by 1 base and J by 1 base, and 1 base separated the two germline ends. CDR3 length equals 12 residues. The CDR3 nucleotides are TGTGCCAGCAGTGAAGATAACTATGGCTACACCTTC. Amino acids: CASSEDNYGYTF.

This rearrangement joins TRBV7-2 to TRBJ2-7; 8 bases are shared with TRBD2. V lost 3 bases and J lost 8; bases outside the gene matches: 9. The CDR3 spans 14 residues. CDR1 SGHTA and CDR2 FQGNSA come from the germline V gene. CDR3 residues: CASSFSSGTGQQYF. In DNA, the CDR3 is TGTGCCAGCAGCTTTAGTAGCGGGACGGGTCAGCAGTACTTC.

V and J are TRBV15 and TRBJ1-2; D gene unclear. The CDR3 extends over 13 amino acids. Trimming removed 0 bases at V and 8 bases at J, with 10 bases between. Per the germline V gene, CDR1 is LNHNV and CDR2 is YYDKDF (reference sequence). CDR3 sequence reads: CATSRDRYGGYTF. Here the CDR3 DNA reads TGTGCCACCAGCAGAGATAGGTACGGGGGCTACACCTTC.

This clone appeared a few times. This sequence joins TRBV6-1 and TRBJ1-5; tentative D call: TRBD1 (6 bases). With 3 bases removed from V and 7 bases from J, the gap between germline ends came to 13 bases. CDR1 and CDR2 from the germline V gene are MNHNS and SASEGT. The CDR3 consists of 14 residues. The CDR3 reads CASSERARGQPQHF. The CDR3 nucleotides are TGTGCCAGCAGTGAGAGAGCCAGGGGCCAGCCCCAGCATTTT.

The rearrangement links TRBV15 to TRBJ2-1, with 13 bases aligning to TRBD2. Germline V gene sequence: CDR1 LNHNV, CDR2 YYDKDF (reference sequence). The V segment lost 8 bases and the J segment 9 bases; nucleotides outside the gene matches: 10. The CDR3 covers 15 residues. CDR3 bases: TGTGCCACCCGCCAAGGACTAGCGGGAGTAGTTGAGCAGTTCTTC. Translating gives CATRQGLAGVVEQFF. Full variable domain (rest looked up from reference TRBV15 and TRBJ2-1): DAMVIQNPRYQVTQFGKPVTLSCSQTLNHNVMYWYQQKSSQAPKLLFHYYDKDFNNEADTPDNFQSRRPNTSFCFLDIRSPGLGDTAMYLCATRQGLAGVVEQFFGPGTRLTVL.

The rearrangement joins TRBV12-5 to TRBJ2-3, with 10 positions matching TRBD1. The CDR3 is made up of 15 amino acids. Germline CDR1 and CDR2: LGHNT and FRNRAP. The V gene end was trimmed by 5 bases and the J gene end by 4 bases; junction bases not matched to a gene: 6. This CDR3 reads CASGPRDRGADTQYF. As DNA, the CDR3 is TGTGCTAGTGGTCCCCGGGACAGGGGTGCAGATACGCAGTATTTT. The variable domain in full, completed from reference TRBV12-5 and TRBJ2-3, reads DARVTQTPRHKVTEMGQEVTMRCQPILGHNTVFWYRQTMMQGLELLAYFRNRAPLDDSGMPKDRFSAEMPDATLATLKIQPSEPRDSAVYFCASGPRDRGADTQYFGPGTRLTVL.

As DNA, the CDR3 is TGTGCCAGTAGTTCGGTGGGGACAGGGGGCGGAGCTTTCTTT. As protein: CASSSVGTGGGAFF. The chain joins TRBV19 to TRBJ1-1; 12 bases line up with TRBD1. CDR3 length equals 14 residues. Germline CDR1 is LNHDA and CDR2 is SQIVND (reference sequence). The V gene end was trimmed by 5 bases and the J gene end by 10 bases; junction bases not matched to a gene: 8.

V gene TRBV28 combines with J gene TRBJ1-1; 7 bases align to TRBD1. After removal of 11 bases from V and 5 bases from J, the junction contained 17 bases not matched to a gene. CDR1 is MDHEN, CDR2 SYDVKM, per germline. The CDR3 spans 15 residues. DNA of the CDR3: TGTGCCGCCCTGGGGGGGGACAGTGGTGGGACTGAAGCTTTCTTT. It encodes CAALGGDSGGTEAFF. Variable domain in full (rest from reference TRBV28 and TRBJ1-1): DVKVTQSSRYLVKRTGEKVFLECVQDMDHENMFWYRQDPGLGLRLIYFSYDVKMKEKGDIPEGYSVSREKKERFSLILESASTNQTSMYLCAALGGDSGGTEAFFGQGTRLTVV.

The chain has TRBV5-4 and TRBJ2-5; the D gene is possibly TRBD1 (5 bases). CDR3 length equals 14 residues. The germline V and J ends were trimmed by 0 bases and 5 bases, with 11 bases remaining between them. Germline CDR1 is SGHNT and CDR2 is YYREEE (reference sequence). As DNA, the CDR3 is TGTGCCAGCAGCTTGGCCCAGGGCCTGGAGACCCAGTACTTC. Amino acids: CASSLAQGLETQYF.

The chain is built from TRBV20-1 and TRBJ1-1; maybe TRBD1 (5 bases). Trimming shortened V by 5 bases and J by 6 bases, and 10 bases separated the two germline ends. The length of the CDR3 is 11 residues. Germline V gene lookup returns CDR1 DFQATT and CDR2 SNEGSKA (reference sequence). The CDR3 nucleotides are TGCAGTGCTTACAGGCCCGCTGAAGCTTTCTTT. This encodes CSAYRPAEAFF.

V is TRBV27 and J is TRBJ2-1; 11 bases are shared with TRBD2. Germline V gene data show CDR1 as MNHEY and CDR2 as SMNVEV (reference sequence). The trim removed 4 bases at V and 7 bases at J, leaving 9 bases unmatched. CDR3 length: 16 residues. The CDR3 nucleotides are TGTGCCAGCAGTTCCGTTAGCGGGGGGGCCGCTAATGAGCAGTTCTTC. Protein product: CASSSVSGGAANEQFF.

This clone was picked up one time. V usage is TRBV5-1 and J usage is TRBJ2-5; no definite D call. CDR3 size: 13 residues. The germline V and J ends were trimmed by 3 bases and 1 base, with 7 bases remaining between them. The V gene's germline CDR1 is SGHRS and CDR2 YFSETQ. The CDR3 DNA follows: TGCGCCAGCAGCTCGGATCCCCAAGAGACCCAGTACTTC. Amino acid sequence: CASSSDPQETQYF.

The chain employs TRBV7-2 and TRBJ2-3, with D tentatively TRBD2 (6 bases). Germline loops: CDR1 SGHTA, CDR2 FQGNSA. Trimming took 5 bases from V and 2 from J, leaving 17 bases between them. CDR3 length equals 16 residues. Here the CDR3 DNA reads TGTGCCAGCAGCCCCCCAGGTGCGGGAATCACAGATACGCAGTATTTT. This translates into CASSPPGAGITDTQYF. Supplemented by reference TRBV7-2 and TRBJ2-3, the full variable domain reads GAGVSQSPSNKVTEKGKDVELRCDPISGHTALYWYRQSLGQGLEFLIYFQGNSAPDKSGLPSDRFSAERTGGSVSTLTIQRTQQEDSAVYLCASSPPGAGITDTQYFGPGTRLTVL.

The chain employs TRBV28 and TRBJ2-5; unclear D gene. V lost 4 bases to trimming and J lost 0 bases, with 3 bases between them. Germline lookup yields CDR1 MDHEN and CDR2 SYDVKM. The CDR3 loop spans 12 amino acids. CDR3 nucleotides: TGTGCCAGCAGTTCGAACCAAGAGACCCAGTACTTC. Translating gives CASSSNQETQYF.

The gene calls are TRBV5-1 and TRBJ1-3; the D is unclear. The CDR3 contains 17 residues. Germline V CDR1 and CDR2: SGHRS, YFSETQ. V dropped 0 bases and J dropped 2 bases, with 15 bases sitting between them. The CDR3 sequence is CASSLAPGVNTGNTIYF. The CDR3 coding sequence is TGCGCCAGCAGCTTGGCCCCCGGGGTGAATACTGGAAACACCATATATTTT.

The chain has TRBV7-9 and TRBJ1-1; tentative D call: TRBD1 (6 bases). CDR1 and CDR2 from the germline V gene are SEHNR and FQNEAQ (reference sequence). The CDR3 is made up of 15 amino acids. The germline V and J ends were trimmed by 1 base and 5 bases, with 14 bases remaining between them. The CDR3 DNA sequence: TGTGCCAGCAGCTTAGTTGGGGGCCGGGGGACTGAAGCTTTCTTT. It yields the protein CASSLVGGRGTEAFF.

V usage is TRBV10-3 and J usage is TRBJ1-2, with a weak D call TRBD1 (6 bases). The CDR3 is made up of 13 amino acids. Trimming left V 2 bases short and J 4 bases short, with 8 bases between. Germline V gene sequence: CDR1 ENHRY, CDR2 SYGVKD. In nucleotides, the CDR3 is TGTGCCATCAGTGAGGGGACAAGCTATGGCTACACCTTC. Residues: CAISEGTSYGYTF.

This clone was seen only a few times. J is TRBJ1-2 and V is TRBV2; 8 nucleotides agree with TRBD1. Trimming at V came to 6 bases and at J to 3 bases, leaving 3 bases not matched to a gene. The CDR3 is made up of 13 amino acids. Germline assignment: CDR1 SNHLY and CDR2 FYNNEI. CDR3 sequence reads: CASRLDRDYGYTF. CDR3 nucleotides: TGTGCCAGCAGATTGGACAGGGACTATGGCTACACCTTC. Filled out from reference TRBV2 and TRBJ1-2, the complete variable domain reads EPEVTQTPSHQVTQMGQEVILRCVPISNHLYFYWYRQILGQKVEFLVSFYNNEISEKSEIFDDQFSVERPDGSNFTLKIRSTKLEDSAMYFCASRLDRDYGYTFGSGTRLTVV.

The CDR3 DNA reads as TGTGCCAGCAGTGAAGTATCGCCCCTCCACTTT. It codes for CASSEVSPLHF. The chain has TRBV2 and TRBJ1-6, with D unclear. Trimming left V 1 base short and J 13 bases short, with 5 bases between. Germline V gene sequence: CDR1 SNHLY, CDR2 FYNNEI. CDR3 size: 11 residues.